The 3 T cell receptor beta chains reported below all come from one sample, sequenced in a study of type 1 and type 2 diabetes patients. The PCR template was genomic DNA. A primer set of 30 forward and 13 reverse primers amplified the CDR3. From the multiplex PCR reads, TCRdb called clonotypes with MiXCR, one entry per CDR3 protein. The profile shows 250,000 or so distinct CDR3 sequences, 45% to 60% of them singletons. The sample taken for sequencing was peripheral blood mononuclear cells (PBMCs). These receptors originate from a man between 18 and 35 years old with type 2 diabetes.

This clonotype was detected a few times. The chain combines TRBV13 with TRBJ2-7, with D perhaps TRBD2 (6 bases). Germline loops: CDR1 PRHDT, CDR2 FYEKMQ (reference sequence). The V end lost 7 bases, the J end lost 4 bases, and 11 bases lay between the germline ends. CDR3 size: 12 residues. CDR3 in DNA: TGTGCCAGCACTAGGAGCGGGTACGAGCAGTACTTC. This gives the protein CASTRSGYEQYF.

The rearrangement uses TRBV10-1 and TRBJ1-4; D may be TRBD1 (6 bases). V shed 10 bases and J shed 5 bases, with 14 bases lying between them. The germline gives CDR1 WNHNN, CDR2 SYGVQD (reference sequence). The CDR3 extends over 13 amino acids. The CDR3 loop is CAIKSGANEKLFF. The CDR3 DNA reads TGCGCCATCAAATCGGGGGCGAATGAAAAACTGTTTTTT.

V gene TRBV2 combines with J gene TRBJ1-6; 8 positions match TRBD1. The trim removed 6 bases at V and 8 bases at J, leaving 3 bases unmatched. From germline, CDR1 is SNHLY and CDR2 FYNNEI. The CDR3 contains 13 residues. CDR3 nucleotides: TGTGCCAGCAGGGGGACAGGTGATTCACCCCTCCACTTT. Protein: CASRGTGDSPLHF.